This record looks at one T cell receptor (beta chain) sequence and its context. Repertoires were generated with immunoSEQ multiplex PCR, while TCRdb's copy carries only in-frame clones and drops some. The data hold hundreds of thousands of clones, with about 88% observed a single time. This entry comes from a study of blood T cell repertoires in COVID-19. Germline loops: CDR1 LGHDT, CDR2 YNNKEL (reference sequence). The CDR3 length is 13 residues. Trimming pared 6 bases from V and 1 base from J, leaving 9 bases between. V and J are TRBV3-1 (or the pseudogene TRBV3-2) and TRBJ1-1, with a weak D call TRBD1 (5 bases). This TCR derives from a woman in her 70s with COVID-19, enrolled during active disease. The sequencing input was peripheral blood. The CDR3: CASRNQGNTEAFF. CDR3 nucleotides: TGTGCCAGCAGAAATCAGGGGAACACTGAAGCTTTCTTT.